These 22 T cell receptor beta chains share one sample of origin, sequenced in a study of tumor and adjacent non-tumor tissue in lung cancer. This sample's RNA came from whole unsorted tissue. More than 3 cm separated this lung sample from the edge of the tumor. Three rounds of nested PCR, following a modified ARM-PCR protocol, produced the TCRbeta library. Each CDR3 protein gets one entry after TCRdb re-called the multiplex PCR reads with MiXCR. In the table there are 60,000 to 90,000 distinct CDR3 sequences, around two thirds of which are singletons. Sequenced input: distant non-tumor lung tissue. The source is a woman aged 45-60 years with non-small cell lung cancer.

This clonotype was counted once. One junction end does not reproduce the germline sequence, and a read error may be involved. The rearrangement links TRBV12-3 or TRBV12-4 to TRBJ2-1; weak D call: TRBD2 (6 bases). The CDR3 totals 14 residues. The CDR3 bases are TGTGCCAGCAGAAACAGACTAGTGGGGACCGTCGCACTCTTC. Translation gives CASRNRLVGTVALF.

This clonotype was recorded once. V usage is TRBV14 and J usage is TRBJ2-7, with 8 nucleotides matching TRBD2. J lost 6 bases, V lost 3 bases, and 10 bases had no gene match. CDR3 length equals 15 residues. From germline, CDR1 is SGHDN and CDR2 FVKESK. The CDR3 region has the DNA TGTGCCAGCAGCCAGGCGCTCGGGAGGGCCGCCGAGCAGTACTTC. It encodes CASSQALGRAAEQYF.

The sample holds many counts of this clonotype. This CDR3 reads CAHGSYNEQFF. The CDR3 DNA reads as TGTGCCCATGGGAGTTACAATGAGCAGTTCTTC. This chain uses TRBV10-3 with TRBJ2-1, with a weak D call TRBD2 (5 bases). CDR3 length equals 11 residues. The V and J ends lost 11 bases and 4 bases respectively, with 9 bases between them. The germline CDR1 and CDR2 sequences are ENHRY and SYGVKD.

Regarding this clonotype: A junction boundary mismatches the germline segment, possibly from a read error. This chain links TRBV10-1 with TRBJ2-1, with a possible D match to TRBD1 (6 bases). CDR1 WNHNN and CDR2 SYGVQD come from the germline V gene (reference sequence). The CDR3 loop spans 17 amino acids. CDR3 sequence: CSSSPDSGFGGGYEQFF. DNA for the CDR3: TGCTCCAGCAGTCCGGACAGCGGCTTTGGTGGTGGCTATGAGCAGTTCTTC.

To note about this clonotype: At one boundary the junction diverges from the germline segment, which might be a read error. The genes are TRBV11-2 and TRBJ2-1; D gene ambiguous. The CDR3 is 13 amino acids. Germline V gene lookup returns CDR1 SGHAT and CDR2 FQNNGV. CDR3 residues: CASGFRAHNEQFF. The CDR3 bases are TGTGCCAGCGGCTTTAGGGCCCACAATGAGCAGTTCTTC.

This clonotype was seen ten or more times. The chain links TRBV20-1 to TRBJ2-1, with 10 bases matching TRBD2. The CDR3 has 17 amino acids. Unmatched junction bases numbered 7, after V lost 1 base and J lost 1 base. Germline-derived CDR1 and CDR2 are DFQATT and SNEGSKA (reference sequence). The CDR3, as DNA: TGCAGTGCTAGAGGCCCGTTACTAGCGGGGTCCTACAATGAGCAGTTCTTC. Residues: CSARGPLLAGSYNEQFF.

Ten or more counts support this clonotype. The rearrangement joins TRBV20-1 to TRBJ2-1; D tentatively fits TRBD1 or TRBD2 (5 bases each). The CDR3 sequence is 12 residues long. Germline assignment: CDR1 DFQATT and CDR2 SNEGSKA (reference sequence). The CDR3 DNA sequence: TGCAGCCATAGCTGGAGAGGGGCTGAGCAGTTCTTC. Translating it yields CSHSWRGAEQFF.

Details on this clonotype: A much larger clone lies a single base off, so this may be a read error. The CDR3 DNA follows: TGCAGTGCTAGGTCGCAGGAGGCCTCCTACGAGCAGTACTTC. Amino acids: CSARSQEASYEQYF. The chain carries TRBV20-1 and TRBJ2-7, with D possibly matching TRBD2 (5 bases). The CDR3 is made up of 14 amino acids. Germline V gives CDR1 DFQATT, CDR2 SNEGSKA (reference sequence). V was cut by 3 bases and J by 0 bases, with 12 bases left in between.

With regard to this clonotype: Given the absence of the conserved phenylalanine or tryptophan at the CDR3 end, a read error is likely. This chain joins TRBV11-2 and TRBJ2-7; 7 bases map to TRBD2. The CDR3 has 17 residues. V was clipped by 1 base and J by 4 bases; unmatched bases: 13. CDR1 SGHAT and CDR2 FQNNGV come from the germline V gene. The CDR3 nucleotides are TGTGCCAGCAGCTTAGGGAGTATGTCTAGCGGATTTTACGAGCAGTACATC. This codes for CASSLGSMSSGFYEQYI.

Remarks on this clonotype: This may come from a read error, since a much larger clone is one base off. The rearrangement joins TRBV29-1 to TRBJ1-1; 8 nucleotides align to TRBD1. The CDR3 covers 15 residues. Looked up from germline, CDR1 is SQVTM and CDR2 is ANQGSEA. The CDR3 DNA reads as TGCAGCGTTGGGATGGACAGGGATGTTAACATTGAAGCTTTCTTT. Translated, it gives CSVGMDRDVNIEAFF.

About this clonotype itself: This may stem from a read error, because a much larger clone lies one nucleotide away. The chain couples TRBV20-1 to TRBJ1-1, with a weak D call TRBD1 (5 bases). There are 13 residues in the CDR3. Trimming pared 7 bases from V and 2 bases from J, leaving 14 bases between. CDR1 DFQATT and CDR2 SNEGSKA come from the germline V gene (reference sequence). CDR3 coding DNA: TGCAGTGTCCCCCCGGGGGGAAACACTGAAGCTTTCTTT. Amino acids: CSVPPGGNTEAFF.

Remarks on this clonotype: Mismatch with germline at one junction end may stem from a read error. The chain combines TRBV7-9 with TRBJ2-3; D call uncertain. The CDR3 consists of 13 residues. Germline-derived CDR1 and CDR2 are SEHNR and FQNEAQ (reference sequence). The CDR3 DNA is TGTACCGGCAGCTTAACCAGCACAAATACGCAGTATTTT. This gives the protein CTGSLTSTNTQYF.

A remark on this clonotype: A much larger clone differs from this one at a single base, so this may be a read error. The chain couples TRBV5-6 to TRBJ2-1, with D perhaps matching TRBD1 (5 bases). CDR3 length: 15 amino acids. The germline V gene encodes CDR1 SGHDT and CDR2 YYEEEE. As DNA, the CDR3 is TGTGCCATCAGCACATCGGACACCTACTACAATGAGCAGTTCTTC. Amino acids: CAISTSDTYYNEQFF.

The V gene is TRBV11-2, the J gene TRBJ2-7; TRBD2 aligns across 13 bases. The V and J ends lost 5 bases and 13 bases, in that order; junction bases with no gene match: 11. CDR3 length equals 14 residues. Germline lookup yields CDR1 SGHAT and CDR2 FQNNGV. The CDR3 coding sequence is TGTGCCAGCAGCATACTAGCGGGAGGGTACGGGCACTACTTC. Translation gives CASSILAGGYGHYF.

This chain links TRBV20-1 with TRBJ2-1, with 13 bases lining up with TRBD2. This CDR3 comprises 14 residues. In germline, CDR1 is DFQATT, CDR2 SNEGSKA (reference sequence). The CDR3 coding sequence is TGCATTACTAGCGGGAGGGCCTCGTACAATGAGCAGTTCTTC. Its translation: CITSGRASYNEQFF.

Concerning this clonotype: The junction departs from germline at one end; a sequencing error may be responsible. J is TRBJ2-2 and V is TRBV5-1; no reliable D call. The CDR3 runs to 16 residues. The germline V gene encodes CDR1 SGHRS and CDR2 YFSETQ. CDR3 nucleotide sequence: TGCGCCGGCAGCCCGGACCCCGGATCGAACACCGGGGAGCTGTTTTTT. The encoded protein is CAGSPDPGSNTGELFF.

Note on this clonotype: At one end, the junction sequence differs from germline, possibly due to a read error. This chain joins TRBV6-1 and TRBJ2-3; the match to TRBD2 covers 8 bases. The germline CDR1 and CDR2 sequences are MNHNS and SASEGT. This CDR3 is built from 16 residues. CDR3: CASSEGSGSGSDTQYF. For the CDR3, the DNA is TGTGCCAGCAGTGAAGGAAGCGGGAGCGGCTCAGATACGCAGTATTTC.

This clonotype has ten or more counts. The V gene is TRBV11-1, the J gene TRBJ2-6, with TRBD2 identical over 8 bases. Trimming took 5 bases from V and 0 from J; bases not matched to a gene: 9. Germline V CDR1 and CDR2: SGHAT, FQDESV (reference sequence). The CDR3 is 18 residues long. The CDR3 loop is CASSGPGGSYSGANVLTF. As DNA, the CDR3 is TGTGCCAGCAGCGGTCCGGGGGGGTCTTACTCTGGGGCCAACGTCCTGACTTTC.

Comments on this clonotype: A much larger clone differs from this one at a single base, so this may be a read error. V and J are TRBV5-5 and TRBJ2-7; no clear D gene. Per the germline V gene, CDR1 is SGHKS and CDR2 is YYEKEE (reference sequence). This CDR3 region has 13 residues. The CDR3 reads CASSFGGNYKQYF. The CDR3 region has the DNA TGTGCCAGCAGCTTCGGCGGAAACTACAAGCAGTACTTC. Full variable domain (remainder filled in from reference TRBV5-5 and TRBJ2-7): DAGVTQSPTHLIKTRGQQVTLRCSPISGHKSVSWYQQVLGQGPQFIFQYYEKEERGRGNFPDRFSARQFPNYSSELNVNALLLGDSALYLCASSFGGNYKQYFGPGTRLTVT.

For this clonotype: Since the CDR3 does not end with the conserved phenylalanine or tryptophan, this likely comes from a read error. Because the CDR3's place on the DNA is in doubt, the DNA is left out and the CDR3 is given as listed by TCRdb. The chain recombines TRBV5-5 with TRBJ2-5; the tabulated D call, TRBD1, remains unverified against the DNA. Germline-derived CDR1 and CDR2 are SGHKS and YYEKEE (reference sequence). 13 amino acids form the CDR3, both terminal residues included. The CDR3 sequence is CASSGRGAETQYS.

About this clonotype itself: One end of the junction fails to match germline, which may point to a read error. V is TRBV11-2 and J is TRBJ2-7, with 11 bases that match TRBD2. This CDR3 contains 16 residues. In germline, CDR1 is SGHAT, CDR2 FQNNGV. The CDR3 is CDSSPKTSGISYEQYF. CDR3 DNA: TGTGACAGCAGCCCCAAGACTAGCGGGATCTCCTACGAGCAGTACTTC.

V usage is TRBV20-1 and J usage is TRBJ2-7, with 9 bases lining up with TRBD1. After removal of 7 bases from V and 12 bases from J, the junction contained 7 bases not matched to a gene. The CDR3 spans 10 residues. Germline V CDR1 and CDR2: DFQATT, SNEGSKA (reference sequence). The CDR3: CSVYKTGGYF. The CDR3 nucleotides are TGCAGTGTTTACAAGACAGGGGGGTACTTC.